This passage covers 29 T cell receptor beta chains from one sample sequenced in a study of blood T cell repertoires in COVID-19. Produced via immunoSEQ multiplex PCR; TCRdb's table is partial and in-frame only. The sample has about 290,000 clones; around 90% are singletons. Specimen: PBMCs or T cells enriched from blood (not recorded which). These receptors were collected from a woman aged 40-49 years who had recovered from COVID-19.

The chain joins TRBV11-2 to TRBJ2-3, with 7 bases fitting TRBD1. Germline CDR1 reads SGHAT; CDR2 reads FQNNGV. CDR3 length: 14 residues. Germline trimming cut 5 bases from V and 1 base from J; bases unmatched to any gene: 3. The CDR3 DNA sequence: TGTGCCAGCAGCCGCGACAGGGGCACAGATACGCAGTATTTT. Translating gives CASSRDRGTDTQYF.

V usage is TRBV5-4 and J usage is TRBJ1-3, with 7 bases aligning to TRBD1. The CDR3 spans 15 residues. The germline gives CDR1 SGHNT, CDR2 YYREEE (reference sequence). V trimming: 4 bases; J trimming: 0 bases; junction bases outside the gene matches: 4. CDR3 bases: TGTGCCAGCAGCGTCGACAGGGTCTCTGGAAACACCATATATTTT. It specifies CASSVDRVSGNTIYF.

The V and J genes are TRBV20-1 and TRBJ2-1, with 12 bases aligning to TRBD2. This CDR3 is built from 16 residues. Trimming cost V 3 bases and J 3 bases; bases outside gene matches: 6. Germline lookup yields CDR1 DFQATT and CDR2 SNEGSKA (reference sequence). CDR3 residues: CSASRGLAGSYNEQFF. CDR3 coding DNA: TGCAGTGCTAGTAGAGGACTAGCGGGGAGCTACAATGAGCAGTTCTTC.

CDR3 sequence (DNA): TGTGCCAGCAGTTTAGATCCGGGACTAGCTCTTTACAATGAGCAGTTCTTC. This codes for CASSLDPGLALYNEQFF. V is TRBV27 and J is TRBJ2-1; 9 bases fit TRBD2. CDR3 length equals 17 residues. The germline CDR1 and CDR2 sequences are MNHEY and SMNVEV (reference sequence). With V trimmed by 2 bases and J by 4 bases, 9 bases remained unmatched.

V and J are TRBV3-1 (or the pseudogene TRBV3-2) and TRBJ2-1, with D tentatively TRBD2 (5 bases). Trimming left V 3 bases short and J 4 bases short, with 13 bases between. CDR3 length equals 15 residues. Germline lookup yields CDR1 LGHDT and CDR2 YNNKEL (reference sequence). The CDR3 reads CASSQAQRSYNEQFF. Here the CDR3 DNA reads TGTGCCAGCAGCCAGGCCCAGCGGTCTTACAATGAGCAGTTCTTC.

The sample holds one count of this clone. The V gene is TRBV4-1, the J gene TRBJ2-1, with 9 nucleotides matching TRBD1. The trim removed 0 bases at V and 12 bases at J, leaving 24 bases unmatched. From germline, CDR1 is MGHRA and CDR2 YSYEKL. The CDR3 sequence is 20 residues long. The CDR3 DNA is TGCGCCAGCAGCCAAGATTATTATCCCACCGGGACAGGGAGGGTCGTGGGGCAGTTCTTC. This codes for CASSQDYYPTGTGRVVGQFF.

The rearrangement links TRBV4-1 to TRBJ2-5; TRBD2 aligns across 10 bases. The junction had 12 bases not matched to a gene; V was cut back by 3 bases and J by 5 bases. CDR3 length: 17 amino acids. Germline CDR1 is MGHRA and CDR2 is YSYEKL. In DNA form, the CDR3 reads TGCGCCAGCAGCCATCCCCGAGGGGGACTAGCGAGTGAGACCCAGTACTTC. Residues: CASSHPRGGLASETQYF.

The chain combines TRBV3-1 (or the pseudogene TRBV3-2) with TRBJ2-7; D may be TRBD2 (6 bases). Trimming took 4 bases from V and 2 from J, leaving 12 bases between them. This CDR3 comprises 14 residues. Per germline, CDR1 LGHDT and CDR2 YNNKEL (reference sequence). DNA for the CDR3: TGTGCCAGCAGCCGACTGGGCGGGACCTACGAGCAGTACTTC. Protein product: CASSRLGGTYEQYF.

V is TRBV28 and J is TRBJ1-3; possibly TRBD1 for D (5 bases). Germline loops: CDR1 MDHEN, CDR2 SYDVKM. V dropped 6 bases and J dropped 1 base, with 10 bases sitting between them. There are 14 residues in the CDR3. The CDR3 protein is CASSPGQSGNTIYF. In DNA form, the CDR3 reads TGTGCCAGCAGCCCTGGACAATCTGGAAACACCATATATTTT.

This sequence joins TRBV2 and TRBJ2-5; 9 bases agree with TRBD2. Germline V gives CDR1 SNHLY, CDR2 FYNNEI. V lost 10 bases, J lost 2 bases, and 8 bases stayed unmatched. This CDR3 spans 14 amino acids. This CDR3 reads CATSRTSDQETQYF. The CDR3 DNA sequence: TGTGCCACAAGTAGGACTAGCGATCAAGAGACCCAGTACTTC.

This chain links TRBV2 with TRBJ1-1, with D possibly being TRBD1 (5 bases). The CDR3 sequence is 12 residues long. The V end was cut by 6 bases, the J end by 9 bases, with 14 bases between. Germline loops: CDR1 SNHLY, CDR2 FYNNEI. The DNA for the CDR3 is TGTGCCAGCAGGGAAACAGGAGTAAAAGCTTTCTTT. Residues: CASRETGVKAFF.

The J gene is TRBJ1-1, the V gene TRBV3-1 (or the pseudogene TRBV3-2); D not resolved. Germline assignment: CDR1 LGHDT and CDR2 YNNKEL (reference sequence). V was trimmed by 2 bases and J by 1 base, leaving 8 bases between them. This CDR3 has 14 residues. The CDR3 DNA is TGTGCCAGCAGCCAACAAATGTCGAACACTGAAGCTTTCTTT. This codes for CASSQQMSNTEAFF.

The chain is built from TRBV5-1 and TRBJ2-3; TRBD2 matches at 9 bases. The CDR3 has 16 amino acids. Germline CDR1 SGHRS, CDR2 YFSETQ. V trimming: 0 bases; J trimming: 2 bases; junction bases outside the gene matches: 4. The CDR3: CASSLALAGSTDTQYF. The CDR3 DNA reads as TGCGCCAGCAGCTTGGCGCTAGCGGGATCCACAGATACGCAGTATTTT. Supplemented by reference TRBV5-1 and TRBJ2-3, the full variable domain reads KAGVTQTPRYLIKTRGQQVTLSCSPISGHRSVSWYQQTPGQGLQFLFEYFSETQRNKGNFPGRFSGRQFSNSRSEMNVSTLELGDSALYLCASSLALAGSTDTQYFGPGTRLTVL.

The V call is TRBV5-1, the J call TRBJ1-1; 10 bases map to TRBD1. V trimming: 7 bases; J trimming: 4 bases; junction bases outside the gene matches: 13. In germline, CDR1 is SGHRS, CDR2 YFSETQ. CDR3 length: 16 amino acids. The CDR3 is CASGPLPGQGPTEAFF. The CDR3 DNA is TGCGCCAGCGGCCCTCTCCCGGGACAGGGGCCCACTGAAGCTTTCTTT.

The chain couples TRBV7-9 to TRBJ1-2; D is possibly TRBD1 (6 bases). Germline V gene sequence: CDR1 SEHNR, CDR2 FQNEAQ (reference sequence). Trimming removed 5 bases from V and 5 bases from J, with 9 bases in between. This CDR3 contains 12 residues. CDR3 region: CASSVTGYGYTF. DNA for the CDR3: TGTGCCAGCAGCGTTACAGGGTATGGCTACACCTTC.

The chain joins TRBV18 to TRBJ2-5, with TRBD1 identical over 9 bases. Looked up from germline, CDR1 is KGHSH and CDR2 is LQKENI. CDR3 length: 16 residues. Unmatched junction bases numbered 5, after V lost 2 bases and J lost 1 base. The CDR3 DNA reads as TGTGCCAGCTCACCAGGGACAGGGATAACCCAAGAGACCCAGTACTTC. Translating gives CASSPGTGITQETQYF.

This clone was recorded a few times. The chain couples TRBV5-4 to TRBJ1-4; 9 positions match TRBD1. V lost 4 bases to trimming and J lost 4 bases; unmatched junction nucleotides: 8. The germline V gene has CDR1 SGHNT and CDR2 YYREEE (reference sequence). The CDR3 runs 16 residues. The CDR3 DNA reads TGTGCCAGCAGCGAGGGCTCGACAGGGGGTAATGAAAAACTGTTTTTT. It yields the protein CASSEGSTGGNEKLFF. Drawing the rest from reference TRBV5-4 and TRBJ1-4, the complete variable domain is ETGVTQSPTHLIKTRGQQVTLRCSSQSGHNTVSWYQQALGQGPQFIFQYYREEENGRGNFPPRFSGLQFPNYSSELNVNALELDDSALYLCASSEGSTGGNEKLFFGSGTQLSVL.

The chain links TRBV25-1 to TRBJ1-3, with D perhaps TRBD1 (5 bases). Per germline, CDR1 MGHDK and CDR2 SYGVNS. The CDR3 is 15 amino acids. V lost 6 bases, J lost 2 bases, and 14 bases lay in between. The CDR3 loop reads CASRADNIPGNTIYF. The CDR3 DNA reads as TGTGCCAGCAGGGCGGACAACATACCTGGAAACACCATATATTTT.

This clone turned up a few times. The chain joins TRBV2 to TRBJ2-6, with 9 bases that match TRBD1. After removal of 6 bases from V and 4 bases from J, the junction contained 7 bases not matched to a gene. This CDR3 spans 16 amino acids. Germline V lookup: CDR1 SNHLY, CDR2 FYNNEI. CDR3: CASRGGTGSGANVLTF. The CDR3 DNA sequence: TGTGCCAGCAGGGGCGGGACAGGGTCCGGGGCCAACGTCCTGACTTTC.

The rearrangement uses TRBV7-8 and TRBJ1-1; 12 bases fit TRBD1. V trimming: 1 base; J trimming: 6 bases; junction bases outside the gene matches: 9. Germline CDR1 SGHVS, CDR2 FQNEAQ. The CDR3 contains 17 residues. CDR3 DNA: TGTGCCAGCAGCTTAGACCTGGGGGGACAGGGGGCGGCTGAAGCTTTCTTT. This sequence encodes CASSLDLGGQGAAEAFF. Full variable domain (outside the CDR3, taken from reference TRBV7-8 and TRBJ1-1): GAGVSQSPRYKVAKRGQDVALRCDPISGHVSLFWYQQALGQGPEFLTYFQNEAQLDKSGLPSDRFFAERPEGSVSTLKIQRTQQEDSAVYLCASSLDLGGQGAAEAFFGQGTRLTVV.

The chain has TRBV30 and TRBJ2-2, with TRBD2 matching 9 bases. Germline V gene sequence: CDR1 GTSNPN, CDR2 SVGIG (reference sequence). J lost 6 bases, V lost 1 base, and 15 bases had no gene match. The CDR3 is made up of 18 amino acids. The CDR3 region is CAWSDGLAGQRVAGELFF. Here the CDR3 DNA reads TGTGCCTGGAGTGACGGGCTAGCGGGACAAAGAGTGGCCGGGGAGCTGTTTTTT.

The chain links TRBV3-1 (or the pseudogene TRBV3-2) to TRBJ1-1; D remains unclear. Germline values: CDR1 LGHDT, CDR2 YNNKEL (reference sequence). The CDR3 extends over 12 amino acids. V dropped 4 bases and J dropped 5 bases, with 8 bases sitting between them. For the CDR3, the DNA is TGTGCCAGCAGCCCCTCCCGGACTGAAGCTTTCTTT. This codes for CASSPSRTEAFF.

This chain links TRBV19 with TRBJ2-1, with TRBD2 matching 10 bases. J lost 0 bases, V lost 5 bases, and 7 bases had no gene match. Germline assignment: CDR1 LNHDA and CDR2 SQIVND (reference sequence). CDR3 size: 17 residues. The DNA for the CDR3 is TGTGCCAGTAGTCATCTAGCGGGAGTCCCCTCCTACAATGAGCAGTTCTTC. It codes for CASSHLAGVPSYNEQFF.

This chain links TRBV5-5 with TRBJ2-5, with TRBD1 matching 9 bases. Germline CDR1 reads SGHKS; CDR2 reads YYEKEE (reference sequence). Trimming at V came to 4 bases and at J to 5 bases, leaving 9 bases not matched to a gene. The CDR3 has 15 residues. CDR3 nucleotides: TGTGCCAGCAGCGCCGACAGGGGGGGCCTCGAGACCCAGTACTTC. Translated: CASSADRGGLETQYF.

The rearrangement links TRBV21-1 to TRBJ1-3; the table's D call TRBD1 went unverified against the DNA. TRBV21-1 is reported as a pseudogene. This CDR3 comprises 10 residues. CDR3 coding DNA: TGTGCCAGCAGCATCATCACCATATATTTT. Encoded protein: CASSIITIYF.

The chain recombines TRBV5-1 with TRBJ2-1; 7 bases match TRBD2. V lost 4 bases and J lost 7; bases outside the gene matches: 11. CDR3 length: 15 amino acids. Germline V gives CDR1 SGHRS, CDR2 YFSETQ. DNA for the CDR3: TGCGCCAGCAGCCATCTAGCGGCCGGTGGGAATGAGCAGTTCTTC. Its protein is CASSHLAAGGNEQFF.

The rearrangement uses TRBV18 and TRBJ1-1, with TRBD1 matching over 8 bases. Germline loops: CDR1 KGHSH, CDR2 LQKENI. The length of the CDR3 is 15 residues. V lost 3 bases and J lost 3; bases outside the gene matches: 6. The CDR3 DNA follows: TGTGCCAGCTCACCCCGGACAGGGTGGGACACTGAAGCTTTCTTT. This translates into CASSPRTGWDTEAFF.

This chain uses TRBV18 with TRBJ1-1, with D possibly matching TRBD1 (6 bases). The length of the CDR3 is 16 residues. Germline V lookup: CDR1 KGHSH, CDR2 LQKENI. V lost 1 base to trimming and J lost 4 bases, with 16 bases between them. In DNA form, the CDR3 reads TGTGCCAGCTCACCACGGGGGCAAGAGGTCGGCACTGAAGCTTTCTTT. It encodes CASSPRGQEVGTEAFF.

The chain carries TRBV6-4 and TRBJ1-2; 12 bases match TRBD1. Looked up from germline, CDR1 is MRHNA and CDR2 is SNTAGT. The CDR3 contains 15 residues. V shed 2 bases and J 7 bases; nucleotides not matched to a gene: 5. The DNA for the CDR3 is TGTGCCAGCAGTGACCCGGGACAGGGGGCATTTGGCTACACCTTC. It codes for CASSDPGQGAFGYTF.